Listed here is a single T cell receptor beta chain. Its antigen remains unidentified. The junction shows a germline mismatch at one end, possibly a read error. This specimen belongs to a study of cytomegalovirus exposure and HLA in healthy donors. The study, taken as a whole, reports: Accounts indicate the classifier identified cytomegalovirus status with strong specificity and sensitivity. Confirmation in vitro established that a few CMV-associated chains were specific for CMV antigens.

This CDR3 spans 15 amino acids. CDR1 and CDR2 from the germline V gene are SEHNR and FQNEAQ (reference sequence). The study ran its PCR with 60 Vbeta and 13 Jbeta primers. Sequencing was performed with immunoSEQ multiplex PCR; in TCRdb, only in-frame clones are kept and a portion is missing. In the table there are 100,000 or so clones, 60% to 85% of which are singletons. This TCR derives from a woman in her forties in good health and CMV-seropositive. The gene calls are TRBV7-9 and TRBJ1-4, with 9 bases identical to TRBD1. The sequenced material came from PBMCs. The CDR3 region is CSSSLGGTGIWKLFF. The CDR3 nucleotides are TGTTCCAGCAGCTTAGGGGGGACAGGGATATGGAAACTGTTTTTT.